These 17 T cell receptor beta chains were all obtained from the same sample, sequenced in a study of T cell repertoires in cytomegalovirus infection. TCRdb reprocessed the reads via MiXCR and lists one record per CDR3 protein. The sample records around 740,000 distinct CDR3 sequences, approximately 34% being singletons. Sequencing was done on a sample of PBMCs. Receptors were obtained from a human donor in good health (CMV status not recorded). Some clones in this sample may be carry-over from other donors' samples.

The J gene is TRBJ2-1, the V gene TRBV5-6; TRBD2 matches at 13 bases. Germline lookup yields CDR1 SGHDT and CDR2 YYEEEE. Trimming removed 5 bases from V and 6 bases from J; junction bases left unmatched: 5. The CDR3 is made up of 15 amino acids. The CDR3 sequence is CASRFRLAGGNEQFF. The CDR3 DNA reads as TGTGCCAGCAGATTCCGACTAGCGGGAGGCAATGAGCAGTTCTTC. Based on the CDR3 plus reference TRBV5-6 and TRBJ2-1, the full variable domain is DAGVTQSPTHLIKTRGQQVTLRCSPKSGHDTVSWYQQALGQGPQFIFQYYEEEERQRGNFPDRFSGHQFPNYSSELNVNALLLGDSALYLCASRFRLAGGNEQFFGPGTRLTVL.

The sample holds a few counts of this clonotype. The chain carries TRBV7-9 and TRBJ1-5, with D possibly being TRBD1 (6 bases). The germline CDR1 and CDR2 sequences are SEHNR and FQNEAQ (reference sequence). V was trimmed by 1 base and J by 15 bases, leaving 16 bases between them. This CDR3 region has 13 residues. CDR3 residues: CASSLGGDMERHF. The DNA for the CDR3 is TGTGCCAGCAGCTTAGGTGGGGACATGGAGAGGCATTTT.

The table lists this clonotype with a few counts. V gene TRBV11-2 combines with J gene TRBJ2-3; D gene unclear. The V end lost 3 bases, the J end lost 0 bases, and 13 bases lay between the germline ends. Germline CDR1 reads SGHAT; CDR2 reads FQNNGV. The CDR3 consists of 16 residues. CDR3 sequence: CASSLGKALSTDTQYF. The CDR3 region has the DNA TGTGCCAGCAGCTTGGGCAAAGCTTTAAGCACAGATACGCAGTATTTT.

As to this clonotype: Possible read error: a much larger clone is one base away. The chain has TRBV7-9 and TRBJ1-1; tentatively, D is TRBD1 (6 bases). In germline, CDR1 is SEHNR, CDR2 FQNEAQ (reference sequence). CDR3 length: 17 residues. The CDR3 DNA follows: TGTGCCAGCAGCTCACTAAGGGCAGGGGAAACCAACACTGAAGCTTCCTTT. Translating gives CASSSLRAGETNTEASF.

This clonotype was found once. The V and J genes are TRBV20-1 and TRBJ2-1, with TRBD2 identical over 7 bases. The CDR3 is 22 amino acids. Germline CDR1 is DFQATT and CDR2 is SNEGSKA (reference sequence). The V and J ends lost 0 bases and 4 bases, in that order; junction bases with no gene match: 27. The CDR3 protein is CSARDGPLSPSGLPMSYNEQFF. CDR3 coding DNA: TGCAGTGCTAGAGATGGCCCCTTGAGTCCTAGCGGACTACCAATGAGTTACAATGAGCAGTTCTTC.

The chain links TRBV28 to TRBJ1-4; D is unresolved. In germline, CDR1 is MDHEN, CDR2 SYDVKM. The V end was cut by 3 bases, the J end by 0 bases, with 11 bases between. This CDR3 comprises 16 residues. CDR3 amino acids: CASSLGVGSTNEKLFF. The DNA for the CDR3 is TGTGCCAGCAGTTTGGGCGTGGGGTCAACTAATGAAAAACTGTTTTTT.

The chain is built from TRBV6-2 or TRBV6-3 and TRBJ2-4; TRBD1 aligns across 9 bases. V was clipped by 6 bases and J by 5 bases; unmatched bases: 8. The CDR3 has 15 residues. Germline V gives CDR1 MNHEY, CDR2 SVGEGT. The DNA of the CDR3 is TGTGCCAGCAGGAGGGACAGGGAGAGCGAAAACATTCAGTACTTC. Protein sequence: CASRRDRESENIQYF.

This clonotype showed up just a few times. The genes are TRBV12-3 or TRBV12-4 and TRBJ1-5, with 7 bases lining up with TRBD1. The ends lost 6 bases at V and 2 bases at J; junction bases unmatched: 4. The CDR3 has 14 residues. CDR3 bases: TGTGCCAGCAGCCCACAGGGGCGCAATCAGCCCCAGCATTTT. This encodes CASSPQGRNQPQHF.

Only a few counts were recorded for this clonotype. The V and J genes are TRBV11-2 and TRBJ2-5; TRBD2 matches at 8 bases. CDR1 and CDR2 (germline): SGHAT, FQNNGV. The CDR3 loop spans 15 amino acids. Trimming removed 4 bases from V and 5 bases from J; junction bases left unmatched: 9. The CDR3 sequence: CASSYVGGAGETQYF. CDR3 DNA sequence: TGTGCCAGCAGCTACGTCGGGGGGGCGGGGGAGACCCAGTACTTC.

CDR3 nucleotides: TGTGCCAAGGAGGACGGGGGAACAGGGAATTCACCCCTCCACTTT. Protein product: CAKEDGGTGNSPLHF. The chain uses TRBV19 and TRBJ1-6; maybe TRBD1 (6 bases). Germline values: CDR1 LNHDA, CDR2 SQIVND (reference sequence). Trimming took off 10 bases at V and 7 bases at J, with 20 bases between the two ends. The CDR3 consists of 15 residues.

This clonotype has just a few counts. This chain connects TRBV28 to TRBJ2-2, with TRBD2 identical over 7 bases. The CDR3 extends over 16 amino acids. V gave up 1 base and J gave up 2 bases; unmatched junction bases: 4. The germline V gene has CDR1 MDHEN and CDR2 SYDVKM. The CDR3 bases are TGTGCCAGCAGTTTATCTAGCGGAGGAAACACCGGGGAGCTGTTTTTT. It translates to CASSLSSGGNTGELFF.

The V and J genes are TRBV27 and TRBJ2-7, with D perhaps matching TRBD2 (6 bases). This CDR3 has 15 residues. Per germline, CDR1 MNHEY and CDR2 SMNVEV (reference sequence). V was cut by 6 bases and J by 3 bases, with 18 bases left in between. The CDR3 spells CASRLGTDPFYEQYF. The CDR3 DNA sequence: TGTGCCAGCAGACTGGGGACTGACCCGTTCTACGAGCAGTACTTC.

The rearrangement joins TRBV7-9 to TRBJ2-7; TRBD2 matches 7 bases. Germline assignment: CDR1 SEHNR and CDR2 FQNEAQ (reference sequence). The CDR3 has 16 amino acids. The DNA for the CDR3 is TGTGCCAGCAGCTTAGCGCAGGGACTAATGGTTCACGAGCAGTCCGTC. This gives the protein CASSLAQGLMVHEQSV.

This sequence joins TRBV19 and TRBJ1-1; a possible D gene is TRBD1 (5 bases). V was pared by 8 bases and J by 9 bases, with 19 bases between. Germline V gives CDR1 LNHDA, CDR2 SQIVND (reference sequence). The CDR3 consists of 13 residues. In DNA, the CDR3 is TGTGCCAGTTACACCCCGGGGGTCCTAAAAGCTTTCTTT. Translation gives CASYTPGVLKAFF.

This clonotype was observed at least ten times. The CDR3 nucleotides are TGTGCCAGCGCCAACCGAGGGGGCTCTGGGGCCAACGTCCTGACTTTC. Translating it yields CASANRGGSGANVLTF. The V call is TRBV12-3 or TRBV12-4, the J call TRBJ2-6; D may be TRBD1 (6 bases). V was trimmed by 8 bases and J by 0 bases, leaving 14 bases between them. The CDR3 contains 16 residues.

The table lists this clonotype with a count of one. The conserved closing phenylalanine or tryptophan is absent in this CDR3, likely reflecting a read error. The DNA is omitted, as the CDR3 cannot be located on it reliably, and the CDR3 follows TCRdb's listing. The V and J genes are TRBV15 and TRBJ2-7; no DNA check was done on the table's D call, TRBD2. The germline V gene has CDR1 LNHNV and CDR2 YYDKDF (reference sequence). 12 amino acids form the CDR3, both terminal residues included. CDR3 residues: CATSGGTREPYL.

This clonotype was observed a few times. J is TRBJ2-1 and V is TRBV6-1; TRBD2 matches at 8 bases. CDR1 MNHNS and CDR2 SASEGT come from the germline V gene. V lost 6 bases to trimming and J lost 4 bases; unmatched junction nucleotides: 11. The CDR3 spans 16 residues. The CDR3 nucleotides are TGTGCCAGCAGGAGAGGTAGTAGCGGGATTTACAATGAGCAGTTCTTC. Translated: CASRRGSSGIYNEQFF.